A selection of T cell receptor beta chains follows, all from one sample in a study of Tregs in tolerant kidney transplant recipients. Assay: immunoSEQ multiplex PCR; the TCRdb copy retains only in-frame clones and omits some. The sample includes more than 60,000 clones, 70% to 90% of them seen just once. Material: Tregs from blood, obtained before the transplant. The receptors were gathered from a human donor who received a combined kidney and bone marrow transplant. The CDR3 runs from the conserved cysteine through the conserved F or W. A D gene is named only where the DNA matches it firmly. Clone size, where shown, is once, few, many, or a class for clones that have expanded.

V gene,clone size,D gene,J gene,CDR3 DNA,CDR3 protein
TRBV5-4,.,.,TRBJ2-7,TGTGCCAGCAGCCCAACAGCGTTCACCTACGAGCAGTACTTC,CASSPTAFTYEQYF
TRBV7-9,many,.,TRBJ2-5,TGTGCCAGCATCCGGGGCGGGGCGGGGGCGTCAGAGACCCAGTACTTC,CASIRGGAGASETQYF
TRBV14,.,.,TRBJ1-1,TGTGCCAGCAGCCAATCGGTCGGGAACACTGAAGCTTTCTTT,CASSQSVGNTEAFF
TRBV28,.,.,TRBJ1-1,TGTGCCAGCAGTCTTGAAGGTGTGGCGAACACTGAAGCTTTCTTT,CASSLEGVANTEAFF
TRBV6-1,once,.,TRBJ2-5,TGTGCCAGCAGTGGCCCAGGGGGGGGAGAGACCCAGTACTTC,CASSGPGGGETQYF
TRBV7-9,.,.,TRBJ1-2,TGTGCCAGCAGCTTAAGGTACGGGCAGAACTATGACTACACCTTC,CASSLRYGQNYDYTF
TRBV29-1,.,.,TRBJ2-7,TGCAGCGCGACGGATCCCTACGAGCAGTACTTC,CSATDPYEQYF
TRBV6-5,.,TRBD1,TRBJ2-7,TGTGCCAGCAGTCCCGACAGGGGCTACGAGCAGTACTTC,CASSPDRGYEQYF
TRBV6-1,.,.,TRBJ1-5,TGTGCCAGCAGTGATAGGTCCAGAATTCAGCCCCAGCATTTT,CASSDRSRIQPQHF
TRBV7-2,.,TRBD2,TRBJ2-7,TGTGCCAGCAGCCCCCCGGGACTAGCGGGAGACGAGCAGTACTTC,CASSPPGLAGDEQYF
TRBV7-2,.,.,TRBJ1-5,TGTGCCAGCAGCCCCCGGGACGGGAGCAATCAGCCCCAGCATTTT,CASSPRDGSNQPQHF
TRBV28,.,.,TRBJ2-1,TGTGCCAGCAGCAAGTGGAGCTCCTACAATGAGCAGTTCTTC,CASSKWSSYNEQFF
TRBV2,.,TRBD2,TRBJ2-1,TGTGCCAGCAGTCTTACCCCTAGCGGGGGGCCTTACAATGAGCAGTTCTTC,CASSLTPSGGPYNEQFF
TRBV2,.,.,TRBJ1-2,TGTGCCAGCAGTGGGGACGGATATCTTAGGGGCTACACCTTC,CASSGDGYLRGYTF
TRBV7-2,.,TRBD1,TRBJ1-2,TGTGCCAGCAGCTTAGAGACAGGGAGTGGCTACACCTTC,CASSLETGSGYTF
TRBV18,.,TRBD1,TRBJ1-2,TGTGCCAGCTCACCGTACCGGGGACAGGGGGCCTCCCTATATGGCTACACCTTC,CASSPYRGQGASLYGYTF
TRBV4-1,.,.,TRBJ1-2,TGCGCCAGCAGCCCGGTGGGAGTATCTGGCTACACCTTC,CASSPVGVSGYTF
TRBV6-6,.,.,TRBJ1-1,TGTGCCAGCAGTAAGACGTTGGCGAACACTGAAGCTTTCTTT,CASSKTLANTEAFF
TRBV6-5,.,.,TRBJ1-6,TGTGCCAGCAGTTACCTAAATTCACCCCTCCACTTT,CASSYLNSPLHF
TRBV5-1,.,.,TRBJ2-3,TGCGCCAGCAGCTCGAGCAGAACAGATACGCAGTATTTT,CASSSSRTDTQYF
TRBV6-5,.,.,TRBJ2-3,TGTGCCGGCAGCTCGATCCGGGCCCTTACGCAGTATTTT,CAGSSIRALTQYF
TRBV7-8,once,.,TRBJ2-7,TGTGCCAGCAGCTTACGGTGGGGGGGCGCTCTCTCCGAGCAGTACTTC,CASSLRWGGALSEQYF
TRBV6-6,.,.,TRBJ2-7,TGTGCCAGCAGTTACCGTGGACATCCTCACGAGCAGTACTTC,CASSYRGHPHEQYF
TRBV5-1,.,TRBD1,TRBJ1-3,TGCGCCAGCAGCTTGAACAGGGGAACTGGAAACACCATATATTTT,CASSLNRGTGNTIYF
TRBV5-8,.,.,TRBJ1-2,TGTGCCAGCAACTTGGACAGTACTTATGGCTACACCTTC,CASNLDSTYGYTF
TRBV19,.,.,TRBJ2-7,TGTGCCAGTAGTGCCCTCGACCGGACCTACGAGCAGTACTTC,CASSALDRTYEQYF
TRBV7-9,.,TRBD1,TRBJ2-7,TGTGCCAGCAGCAAAACCCGGGACAGCCTTTACGAGCAGTACTTC,CASSKTRDSLYEQYF
TRBV19,.,.,TRBJ1-5,TGTGCCAGTAGTACCGGACCGGCCAATCAGCCCCAGCATTTT,CASSTGPANQPQHF
TRBV6-1,.,TRBD1,TRBJ2-7,TGTGCCAGCAGAGGCGCGGACAGGGGGCTCAACGAGCAGTACTTC,CASRGADRGLNEQYF
TRBV30,.,.,TRBJ2-7,TGTGCCTGGGGAGCGGGCCTGCGCAGCTCCTACGAGCAGTACTTC,CAWGAGLRSSYEQYF
TRBV6-5,.,.,TRBJ1-2,TGTGCCAGCAGTGAAGGAGGGTTGGATGGCTACACCTTC,CASSEGGLDGYTF
TRBV7-2,.,.,TRBJ2-1,TGTGCCAGCAGTTCTAGTCGCGGGCAGTTCTTC,CASSSSRGQFF
TRBV6-1,.,.,TRBJ2-1,TGTGCCAGCAGCTACGACCTAAGCTCCTACAATGAGCAGTTCTTC,CASSYDLSSYNEQFF
TRBV15,.,TRBD2,TRBJ2-3,TGTGCCACCACAACTAGCGGGAGGGCAGATACGCAGTATTTT,CATTTSGRADTQYF
TRBV5-1,.,.,TRBJ2-3,TGCGCCAGCAGCTTCGGTGGACCGGGTGGCACAGATACGCAGTATTTT,CASSFGGPGGTDTQYF
TRBV2,.,.,TRBJ1-1,TGTGCCAGCAGTTCTATCTCCCCCCCTGAAGCTTTCTTT,CASSSISPPEAFF
TRBV28,.,.,TRBJ1-6,TGTGCCAGCAGTTTAGAATTGGGTAATTCACCCCTCCACTTT,CASSLELGNSPLHF
TRBV7-6,.,TRBD1,TRBJ2-5,TGTGCCAGCAGCTTCGCCCCGGACAGGGGCCGGGAGACCCAGTACTTC,CASSFAPDRGRETQYF
TRBV27,.,TRBD1,TRBJ2-7,TGTGCCAGCAGTTTAGGCAGGGGGTACTACGAGCAGTACTTC,CASSLGRGYYEQYF
TRBV2,.,.,TRBJ1-3,TGTGCCAGCAGTGAATCCCGGACGAGGTACACCATATATTTT,CASSESRTRYTIYF
TRBV2,.,TRBD1,TRBJ1-5,TGTGCCAGCAGTGAAGACAGGGGAGTGAGTCAGCCCCAGCATTTT,CASSEDRGVSQPQHF
TRBV19,.,.,TRBJ1-6,TGTGCCAGTAAAACGGGGGCCAATTCACCCCTCCACTTT,CASKTGANSPLHF
TRBV7-2,.,.,TRBJ1-5,TGTGCCAGCAGCTTGGCAGGCAGTAGCAATCAGCCCCAGCATTTT,CASSLAGSSNQPQHF